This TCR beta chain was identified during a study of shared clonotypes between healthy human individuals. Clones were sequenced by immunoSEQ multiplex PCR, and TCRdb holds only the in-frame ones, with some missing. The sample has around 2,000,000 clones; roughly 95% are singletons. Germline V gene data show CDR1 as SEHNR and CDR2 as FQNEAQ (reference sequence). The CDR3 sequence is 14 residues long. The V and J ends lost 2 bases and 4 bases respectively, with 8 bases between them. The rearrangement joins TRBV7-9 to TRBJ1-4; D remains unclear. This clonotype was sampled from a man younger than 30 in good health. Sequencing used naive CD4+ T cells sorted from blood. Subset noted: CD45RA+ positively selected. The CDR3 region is CASSLRPVNEKLFF. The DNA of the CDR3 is TGTGCCAGCAGCTTACGGCCGGTTAATGAAAAACTGTTTTTT.